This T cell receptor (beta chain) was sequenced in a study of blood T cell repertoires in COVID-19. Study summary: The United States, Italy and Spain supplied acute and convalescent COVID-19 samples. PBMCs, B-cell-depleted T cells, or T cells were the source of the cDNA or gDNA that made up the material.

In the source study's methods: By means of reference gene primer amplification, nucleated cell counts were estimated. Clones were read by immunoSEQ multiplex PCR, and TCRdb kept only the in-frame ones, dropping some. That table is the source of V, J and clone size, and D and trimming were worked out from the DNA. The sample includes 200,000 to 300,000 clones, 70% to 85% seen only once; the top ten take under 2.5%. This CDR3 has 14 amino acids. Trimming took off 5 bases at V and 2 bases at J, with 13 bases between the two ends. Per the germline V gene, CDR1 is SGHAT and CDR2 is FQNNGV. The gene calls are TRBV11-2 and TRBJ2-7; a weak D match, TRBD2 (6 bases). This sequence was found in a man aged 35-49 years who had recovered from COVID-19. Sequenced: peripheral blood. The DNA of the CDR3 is TGTGCCAGCAGCCCCCGACTAGATGCCTACGAGCAGTACTTC. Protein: CASSPRLDAYEQYF.